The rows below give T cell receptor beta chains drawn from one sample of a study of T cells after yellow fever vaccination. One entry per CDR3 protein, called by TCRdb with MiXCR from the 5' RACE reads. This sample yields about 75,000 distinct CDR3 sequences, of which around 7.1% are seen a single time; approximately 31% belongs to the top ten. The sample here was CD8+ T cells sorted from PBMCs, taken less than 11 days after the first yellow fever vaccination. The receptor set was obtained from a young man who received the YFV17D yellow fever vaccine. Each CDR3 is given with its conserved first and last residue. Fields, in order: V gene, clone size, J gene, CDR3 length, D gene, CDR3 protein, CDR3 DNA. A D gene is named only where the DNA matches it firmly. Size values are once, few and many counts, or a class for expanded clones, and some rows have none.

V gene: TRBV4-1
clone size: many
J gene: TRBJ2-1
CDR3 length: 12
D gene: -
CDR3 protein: CASSQDRDEQFF
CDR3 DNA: TGCGCCAGCAGCCAAGATCGTGATGAGCAGTTCTTC

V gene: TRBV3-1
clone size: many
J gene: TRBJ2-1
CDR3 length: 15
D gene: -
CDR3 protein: CASSQVYRRDDEQFF
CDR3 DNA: TGTGCCAGCAGCCAAGTATACCGGAGGGACGATGAGCAGTTCTTC

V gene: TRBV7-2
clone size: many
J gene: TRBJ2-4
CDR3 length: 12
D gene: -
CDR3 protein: CASSHDRNIQYF
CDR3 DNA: TGTGCCAGCAGCCACGACAGGAACATTCAGTACTTC

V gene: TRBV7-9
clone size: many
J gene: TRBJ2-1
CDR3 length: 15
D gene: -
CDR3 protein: CASSPTGPASNEQFF
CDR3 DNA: TGTGCCAGCAGCCCAACGGGACCGGCGTCCAATGAGCAGTTCTTC

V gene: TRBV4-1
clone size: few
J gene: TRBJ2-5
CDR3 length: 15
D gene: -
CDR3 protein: CASSLLLGFQETQYF
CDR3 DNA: TGCGCCAGCAGCCTCCTCCTGGGATTCCAAGAGACCCAGTACTTC

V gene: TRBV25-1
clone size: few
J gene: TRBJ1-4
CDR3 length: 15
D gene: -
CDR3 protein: CASSLRVGGREKLFF
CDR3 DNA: TGTGCCAGCAGTCTCAGGGTGGGAGGACGCGAAAAACTGTTTTTT

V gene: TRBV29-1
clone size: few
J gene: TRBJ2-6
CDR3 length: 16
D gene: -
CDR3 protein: CSVGDRDSSGANVLTF
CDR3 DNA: TGCAGCGTCGGAGACAGGGACTCATCCGGGGCCAACGTCCTGACTTTC

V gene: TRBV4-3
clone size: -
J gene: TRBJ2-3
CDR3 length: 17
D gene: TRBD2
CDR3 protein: CASSPLFGGAGADTQYF
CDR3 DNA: TGCGCCAGCAGCCCCCTATTCGGGGGGGCCGGGGCAGATACGCAGTATTTT

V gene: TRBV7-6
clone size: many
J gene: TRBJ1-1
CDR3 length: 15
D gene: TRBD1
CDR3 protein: CASSLGTGLKTEAFF
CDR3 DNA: TGTGCCAGCAGCTTAGGGACAGGGTTAAAGACTGAAGCTTTCTTT

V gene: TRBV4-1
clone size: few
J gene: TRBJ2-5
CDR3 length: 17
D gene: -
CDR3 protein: CASSENRVVQYQETQYF
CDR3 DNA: TGCGCCAGCAGCGAAAACAGGGTCGTACAATACCAAGAGACCCAGTACTTC

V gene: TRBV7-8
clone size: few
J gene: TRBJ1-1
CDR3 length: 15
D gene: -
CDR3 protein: CASRLGVAGGTEAFF
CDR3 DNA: TGTGCCAGCAGATTAGGGGTCGCTGGGGGCACTGAAGCTTTCTTT

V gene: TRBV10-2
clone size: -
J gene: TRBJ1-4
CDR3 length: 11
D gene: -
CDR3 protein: CASRAPEKLFF
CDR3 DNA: TGCGCCAGCAGGGCGCCGGAAAAACTGTTTTTT

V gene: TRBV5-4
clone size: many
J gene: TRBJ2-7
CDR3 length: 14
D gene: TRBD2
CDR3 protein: CASSFHGGEYEQYF
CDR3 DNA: TGTGCCAGCAGCTTTCACGGGGGGGAGTACGAGCAGTACTTC

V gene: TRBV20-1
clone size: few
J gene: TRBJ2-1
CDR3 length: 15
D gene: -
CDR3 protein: CSASPYREAYNEQFF
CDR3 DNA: TGCAGTGCTAGCCCTTACAGGGAGGCCTACAATGAGCAGTTCTTC

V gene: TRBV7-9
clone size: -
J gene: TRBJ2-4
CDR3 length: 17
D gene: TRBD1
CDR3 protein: CASSLARSTGESHIQYF
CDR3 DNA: TGTGCCAGCAGCTTAGCCCGTAGTACAGGGGAGTCGCACATTCAGTACTTC

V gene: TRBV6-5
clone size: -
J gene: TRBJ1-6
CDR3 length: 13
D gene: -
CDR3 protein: CASNSGVYSPLHF
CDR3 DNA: TGTGCCAGCAACTCAGGGGTATATTCACCCCTCCACTTT

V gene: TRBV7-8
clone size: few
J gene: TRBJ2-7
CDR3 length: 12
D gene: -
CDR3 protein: CASSLGGREQYF
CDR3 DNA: TGTGCCAGCAGCTTAGGTGGACGCGAGCAGTACTTC

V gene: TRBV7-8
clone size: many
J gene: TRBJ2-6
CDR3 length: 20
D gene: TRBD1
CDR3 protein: CASSIYDRGTPPSGANVLTF
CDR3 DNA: TGTGCCAGCAGCATCTACGACAGGGGCACCCCCCCCTCTGGGGCCAACGTCCTGACTTTC

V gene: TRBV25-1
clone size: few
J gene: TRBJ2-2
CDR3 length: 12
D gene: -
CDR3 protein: CASSEYTGELFF
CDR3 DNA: TGTGCCAGCAGTGAATACACCGGGGAGCTGTTTTTT

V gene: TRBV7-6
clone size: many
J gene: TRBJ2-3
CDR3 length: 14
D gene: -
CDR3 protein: CASSPGGFTDTQYF
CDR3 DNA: TGTGCCAGCAGCCCCGGGGGATTTACAGATACGCAGTATTTT

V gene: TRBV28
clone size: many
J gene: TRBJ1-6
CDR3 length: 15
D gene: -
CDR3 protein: CASIHPVGENSPLHF
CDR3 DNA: TGTGCCAGCATTCACCCCGTGGGGGAGAATTCACCCCTCCACTTT

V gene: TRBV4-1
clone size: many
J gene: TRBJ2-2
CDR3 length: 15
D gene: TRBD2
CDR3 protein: CASSSRGGDTGELFF
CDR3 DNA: TGCGCCAGCAGCTCCCGGGGGGGAGACACCGGGGAGCTGTTTTTT